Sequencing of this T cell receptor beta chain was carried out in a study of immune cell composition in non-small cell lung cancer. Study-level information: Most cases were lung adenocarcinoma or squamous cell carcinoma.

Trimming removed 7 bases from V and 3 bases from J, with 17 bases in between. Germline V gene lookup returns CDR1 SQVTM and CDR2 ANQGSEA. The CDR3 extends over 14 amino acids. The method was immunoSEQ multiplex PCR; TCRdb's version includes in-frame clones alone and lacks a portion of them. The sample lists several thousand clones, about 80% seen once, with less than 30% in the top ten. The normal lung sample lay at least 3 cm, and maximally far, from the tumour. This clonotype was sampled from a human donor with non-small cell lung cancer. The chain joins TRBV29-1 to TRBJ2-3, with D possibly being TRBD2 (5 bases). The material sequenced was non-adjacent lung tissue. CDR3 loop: CSGEPSTATDTQYF. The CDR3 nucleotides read TGCAGCGGAGAACCTAGCACGGCGACAGATACGCAGTATTTT.